The rows below give T cell receptor beta chains drawn from one sample of a study of patients and donors after allogeneic stem cell transplantation. MiXCR, run by TCRdb on the RT-PCR reads, gives a single entry per CDR3 protein. The table has about 230,000 distinct CDR3 sequences, around 14% seen once; the top ten hold 9.5% to 13%. The sequenced material came from blood, either unsorted or a sorted T cell fraction (not recorded which). These receptors came from a human donor who was either an allogeneic HSCT recipient or a stem cell or donor lymphocyte infusion donor (not recorded which). It is not recorded whose cells these are; they may come from a transplant donor. Each CDR3 is given with its conserved first and last residue. D genes are given only for firm matches. Clone size is shown for a subset of rows, as once, few, many or a class of expanded clone.

V gene	J gene	clone size	D gene	CDR3 DNA	CDR3 protein
TRBV20-1	TRBJ2-3	few	NA	TGCAGTGCCGAAGACAGGTGGACTAGCACAGATACGCAGTATTTT	CSAEDRWTSTDTQYF
TRBV5-6	TRBJ2-7	few	NA	TGTGCCACCCCGACAGGTGGGCAAGAAAGCTCCTACGAGCAGTACTTC	CATPTGGQESSYEQYF
TRBV5-8	TRBJ2-5	once	NA	TGTGCCAGCAGCTTGGGCTGGCCGTCCCAAGAGACCCAGTACTTC	CASSLGWPSQETQYF
TRBV20-1	TRBJ2-1	few	NA	TGCAGTGCTAGACGCCCGACTTCTTACTACAATGAGCAGTTCTTC	CSARRPTSYYNEQFF
TRBV4-1	TRBJ1-4	NA	TRBD1	TGCGCCAGCAGCCTCCTCGGACAGGGAAATGAAAAACTGTTTTTT	CASSLLGQGNEKLFF
TRBV15	TRBJ2-4	many	NA	TGTGCCACCAGCAGGGAGGGGGCCGGCAAAAACATTCAGTACTTC	CATSREGAGKNIQYF
TRBV7-8	TRBJ1-5	many	TRBD1	TGTGCCAGCAGCTTAGGACAGGGGGCTGGCAATCAGCCCCAGCATTTT	CASSLGQGAGNQPQHF
TRBV2	TRBJ1-2	many	NA	TGTGCCAGCACCCAAGACAGGACCACTAACTATGGCTACACCTTC	CASTQDRTTNYGYTF
TRBV20-1	TRBJ2-1	few	NA	TGCAGTGCAACCCCTGACAGATACAATGAGCAGTTCTTC	CSATPDRYNEQFF
TRBV7-6	TRBJ2-2	NA	NA	TGTGCCAGCAGCTTATTTATGGCAGCGAGCACCGGGGAGCTGTTTTTT	CASSLFMAASTGELFF
TRBV20-1	TRBJ2-1	few	TRBD2	TGCAGTGCTAGAGATGGCCGGGGAGGGTATGAGCAGTTCTTC	CSARDGRGGYEQFF
TRBV29-1	TRBJ2-1	many	NA	TGCAGCGTTGGTGTAAGCTCCTACAATGAGCAGTTCTTC	CSVGVSSYNEQFF
TRBV5-6	TRBJ2-5	NA	NA	TGTGCCAGCAGCCCCAGGGTTCCCCCAAGAGGGGCCCAGTACTTC	CASSPRVPPRGAQYF
TRBV7-2	TRBJ1-1	many	NA	TGTGCCAGCAGCTCACAAGTAGAAGCTTTCTTT	CASSSQVEAFF
TRBV7-6	TRBJ2-1	few	TRBD2	TGTGCCAGCAGCCCAAAAGTGAGCGGGAGTGGCAATGAGCAGTTCTTC	CASSPKVSGSGNEQFF
TRBV2	TRBJ2-2	NA	NA	TGTGCCAGCAGGGTGTTGGGGACCGGGGAGCTGTTTTTT	CASRVLGTGELFF
TRBV10-3	TRBJ2-1	few	TRBD2	TGTGCCATCAGGACTAGCGGGAGATCCTACAATGAGCAGTTCTTC	CAIRTSGRSYNEQFF
TRBV7-9	TRBJ2-1	NA	NA	TGTGCCAGCAACAACCCGGGGCAGTACAATGAGCAGTTCTTC	CASNNPGQYNEQFF
TRBV11-2	TRBJ2-7	NA	NA	TGTGCCAGCCGAGAGGACTTGAAGACCTACGAGCAGTACTTC	CASREDLKTYEQYF
TRBV30	TRBJ2-5	many	NA	TGTGCCTGGAGACCCCCGGTATTAGGAAGGGTGACCCAGTACTTC	CAWRPPVLGRVTQYF
TRBV12-3/TRBV12-4	TRBJ2-3	many	TRBD1	TGTGCCAGCACCCGGGACAGTACAGATACGCAGTATTTT	CASTRDSTDTQYF
TRBV18	TRBJ1-1	many	TRBD1	TGTGCCAGCTCACCCGGGACAGGGGCGGTTTCGGAAGCTTTCTTT	CASSPGTGAVSEAFF
TRBV19	TRBJ1-1	NA	TRBD1	TGTGCCAGTACACACAGAGGGGGCGCGTCCACTGAAGCTTTCTTT	CASTHRGGASTEAFF
TRBV11-2	TRBJ2-2	NA	NA	TGTGCCAGCAGCTTAGCTCAGATCGCGAACACCGGGGAGCTGTTTTTT	CASSLAQIANTGELFF
TRBV28	TRBJ1-4	NA	TRBD1	TGTGCCAGCAGTCCGGGACAGGGTCTGAGAAAACTGTTTTTT	CASSPGQGLRKLFF
TRBV20-1	TRBJ1-1	NA	NA	TGCAGTGCCCCGCGGGACACCCGAACACCTGAAGCTTTCTTT	CSAPRDTRTPEAFF
TRBV19	TRBJ2-7	few	TRBD2	TGTGCCAGTACCCCCGCTAGCGGGAGGTACGAGCAGTACTTC	CASTPASGRYEQYF
TRBV29-1	TRBJ2-4	NA	NA	TGCAGCGTTGCTACCAGCTCTTTAGCCAAAAACATTCAGTACTTC	CSVATSSLAKNIQYF
TRBV7-2	TRBJ2-5	NA	TRBD2	TGTGCCAGCAGCCCTCGGGGGGATCAAGAGACCCAGTACTTC	CASSPRGDQETQYF
TRBV12-3/TRBV12-4	TRBJ1-1	many	TRBD1	TGTGCCAGCAGTTCGACAGGGGGCACTGAAGCTTTCTTT	CASSSTGGTEAFF
TRBV19	TRBJ1-5	NA	NA	TGTGCCAGTAGTCCCTCAGGGATTAGCAATCAGCCCCAGCATTTT	CASSPSGISNQPQHF
TRBV2	TRBJ2-1	few	TRBD2	TGTGCCAGCAGTAAAACGACTAGCGGGAGCAATGAGCAGTTCTTC	CASSKTTSGSNEQFF
TRBV29-1	TRBJ2-5	many	TRBD2	TGCAGCGGAGGGAGGGGAGAGACCCAGTACTTC	CSGGRGETQYF
TRBV2	TRBJ2-5	few	NA	TGTGCCAGCAAAATTCAAGAGACCCAGTACTTC	CASKIQETQYF
TRBV12-3/TRBV12-4	TRBJ2-1	many	TRBD1	TGTGCCAGCAGCAAGACAGGGGGAGCCCAAAATGAGCAGTTCTTC	CASSKTGGAQNEQFF
TRBV7-9	TRBJ1-2	NA	NA	TGTGCCAGCAGCCTGGACAAGCCTTATGGCTACACCTTC	CASSLDKPYGYTF
TRBV7-2	TRBJ2-1	many	TRBD2	TGTGCCAGCAGCTTAGGACTAGCACTGGAGCAGTTCTTC	CASSLGLALEQFF
TRBV6-5	TRBJ2-1	many	TRBD2	TGTGCCAGCAGTTACTTCGGGACTAGCAATGAGCAGTTCTTC	CASSYFGTSNEQFF
TRBV12-3/TRBV12-4	TRBJ2-7	many	NA	TGTGCCAGCAGTATCACGGGGTACGAGCAGTACTTC	CASSITGYEQYF
TRBV11-3	TRBJ1-2	NA	TRBD1	TGTGCCAGCAGCTTAGGCCCGGGACAGGGTAAATATGGCTACACCTTC	CASSLGPGQGKYGYTF
TRBV4-2	TRBJ1-4	many	TRBD1	TGTGCCAGCAGCCTCATAAAACAGGGGGCAGGAGAAAAACTGTTTTTT	CASSLIKQGAGEKLFF
TRBV3-1	TRBJ2-1	NA	NA	TGTGCCAGCAGCCCGACAGTTTTTTCCTACAATGAGCAGTTCTTC	CASSPTVFSYNEQFF
TRBV19	TRBJ2-7	few	NA	TGTGCCAGTAGTACCGGGACGCCCTTCCTCGAGCAGTACTTC	CASSTGTPFLEQYF
TRBV5-1	TRBJ2-3	NA	NA	TGCGCCAGCAGCCAATTCCCGACAGATACGCAGTATTTT	CASSQFPTDTQYF
TRBV5-1	TRBJ2-7	few	NA	TGCGCCAGCAGTTTGGAAGGGACTCGAAAGCGAGGGTACGAGCAGTACTTC	CASSLEGTRKRGYEQYF
TRBV10-3	TRBJ2-5	many	NA	TGTGCCATCAGTGCGGGAATTCAAGAGACCCAGTACTTC	CAISAGIQETQYF
TRBV20-1	TRBJ1-4	many	NA	TGCAGTGCTCGTCCGATGTGGGGGCAGGATGAAAAACTGTTTTTT	CSARPMWGQDEKLFF
TRBV5-1	TRBJ2-1	many	NA	TGCGCCAGCAGCTTGGAGGTAGCGGACTACAATGAGCAGTTCTTC	CASSLEVADYNEQFF
TRBV7-9	TRBJ2-2	NA	TRBD2	TGTGCCAGCAGCTTATTACTAGCGGGAGGTCGGACCGGGGAGCTGTTTTTT	CASSLLLAGGRTGELFF
TRBV25-1	TRBJ1-5	few	NA	TGTGCCAGCAGTGAGCCAGGGGAACAGCCCCAGCATTTT	CASSEPGEQPQHF
TRBV6-5	TRBJ2-4	many	NA	TGTGCCAGCAGTTCAGATCCTCGGGGGATACGCGCCAAAAACATTCAGTACTTC	CASSSDPRGIRAKNIQYF
TRBV25-1	TRBJ2-3	NA	NA	TGTGCCAGCAGTGTCGGGGCAGGCACAGATACGCAGTATTTT	CASSVGAGTDTQYF